Presented here are 17 T cell receptor beta chains from one specimen sequenced in a study of spatial heterogeneity in lung cancer. A single record per CDR3 protein comes from TCRdb applying MiXCR to the 5' RACE reads. The sample carries fewer than 25,000 distinct CDR3 sequences, almost 10% recorded once. As for time point: blood at routine non-recurrence follow-up after resection. This material consisted of PBMCs, taken at follow-up. Receptors originate from a male donor with early-stage non-small cell lung cancer.

V and J are TRBV7-9 and TRBJ1-1, with D tentatively TRBD1 (6 bases). The CDR3 has 14 amino acids. Trimming stripped 1 base from V and 3 bases from J, with 9 bases between. Germline lookup yields CDR1 SEHNR and CDR2 FQNEAQ (reference sequence). This chain's CDR3 is CASSLVQGHTEAFF. CDR3 DNA: TGTGCCAGCAGCTTAGTCCAGGGGCACACTGAAGCTTTCTTT.

There are a few counts of this clonotype. V gene TRBV20-1 combines with J gene TRBJ2-3; TRBD2 is a possible D gene (5 bases). Trimming stripped 3 bases from V and 1 base from J, with 23 bases between. The germline V gene encodes CDR1 DFQATT and CDR2 SNEGSKA (reference sequence). The CDR3 contains 18 residues. CDR3 loop: CSARGRAGRRWGTDTQYF. As DNA, the CDR3 is TGCAGTGCTAGGGGTCGGGCGGGCAGGCGGTGGGGCACAGATACGCAGTATTTT.

Of note for this clonotype: A much larger clone lies one base from this, so it may be a read error. CDR3 coding DNA: TGCGCCAGCAGCTTGGACGGCATTCCATCCTCTGGGGCCAACGTCCTGATTTTC. Residues: CASSLDGIPSSGANVLIF. This chain connects TRBV5-1 to TRBJ2-6, with D perhaps matching TRBD1 (5 bases). This CDR3 comprises 18 residues. The germline CDR1 and CDR2 sequences are SGHRS and YFSETQ.

By sample fraction, this clonotype is medium-sized. V usage is TRBV7-9 and J usage is TRBJ1-5, with TRBD1 identical over 9 bases. CDR3 size: 14 residues. The germline V gene has CDR1 SEHNR and CDR2 FQNEAQ (reference sequence). The V segment lost 5 bases and the J segment 6 bases; nucleotides outside the gene matches: 5. This CDR3 is CASSQQGAGQPQHF. The CDR3 DNA reads as TGTGCCAGCAGCCAACAGGGGGCGGGTCAGCCCCAGCATTTT.

In this sample, this clonotype turned up many times. The chain is built from TRBV10-2 and TRBJ2-7; tentative D call: TRBD1 (5 bases). Trimming cost V 8 bases and J 2 bases, with 13 bases left between them. This CDR3 has 13 amino acids. Germline V gene data show CDR1 as WSHSY and CDR2 as SAAADI. The CDR3 region is CASGPGRAYEQYF. In DNA, the CDR3 is TGCGCCAGCGGCCCGGGCAGGGCCTACGAGCAGTACTTC.

The V and J genes are TRBV5-1 and TRBJ2-7, with 7 bases lining up with TRBD1. Per the germline V gene, CDR1 is SGHRS and CDR2 is YFSETQ. The length of the CDR3 is 14 residues. V shed 8 bases, J shed 0 bases, and the junction held 8 bases outside the gene matches. The CDR3 loop is CASQQGPSSYEQYF. CDR3 nucleotides: TGCGCCAGTCAACAGGGGCCCAGCTCCTACGAGCAGTACTTC.

On this clonotype: Germline is not matched at one junction end, which may reflect a read error. The J gene is TRBJ1-5, the V gene TRBV4-2, with a weak D call TRBD1 (6 bases). CDR1 and CDR2 from the germline V gene are LGHNA and YNFKEQ. The CDR3 is 16 residues long. Written as DNA, the CDR3 is TGTGTCAGCAGCCAAGATTACAGGGTCCCCAATCAGCCCCAGCATTTT. It translates to CVSSQDYRVPNQPQHF.

This clonotype was found a few times. The chain links TRBV11-2 to TRBJ2-7; D possibly corresponds to TRBD2 (7 bases). V was cut by 4 bases and J by 6 bases, with 16 bases left in between. CDR1 and CDR2 from the germline V gene are SGHAT and FQNNGV. The length of the CDR3 is 14 residues. The CDR3, as DNA: TGTGCCAGCAGCTCCCTGGGGGGGCGAGGCGAGCAGTACTTC. It codes for CASSSLGGRGEQYF.

CDR3 nucleotides: TGCAGTGCTAGAGATCTGACACGACAAGAGACCCAGTACTTC. Translating it yields CSARDLTRQETQYF. J is TRBJ2-5 and V is TRBV20-1; D is uncertain. Germline V gene sequence: CDR1 DFQATT, CDR2 SNEGSKA (reference sequence). The CDR3 sequence is 14 residues long. V dropped 0 bases and J dropped 2 bases, with 10 bases sitting between them.

The chain is built from TRBV10-3 and TRBJ2-1; TRBD1 agrees at 9 bases. Germline V lookup: CDR1 ENHRY, CDR2 SYGVKD. Trimming removed 2 bases from V and 6 bases from J; junction bases left unmatched: 5. CDR3 length: 15 residues. The CDR3 DNA reads as TGTGCCATCAGTGAGCGACAGGGGGGAGGCAATGAGCAGTTCTTC. Protein: CAISERQGGGNEQFF.

Many counts were recorded for this clonotype. The gene calls are TRBV6-2 or TRBV6-3 and TRBJ2-1; possibly TRBD1 for D (5 bases). The CDR3 length is 13 residues. CDR1 MNHEY and CDR2 SVGEGT come from the germline V gene. V was trimmed by 5 bases and J by 5 bases, leaving 10 bases between them. The CDR3 nucleotides are TGTGCCAGCAGTCAGGGCCCTAACAATGAGCAGTTCTTC. This sequence encodes CASSQGPNNEQFF.

This clonotype has a count of ten or more. CDR3: CASSLGVTELQETQYF. The CDR3 DNA reads TGTGCCAGCAGCTTAGGGGTAACGGAACTCCAAGAGACCCAGTACTTC. The rearrangement links TRBV7-9 to TRBJ2-5; D is unresolved. V lost 1 base and J lost 1, with 13 bases in between. CDR1 SEHNR and CDR2 FQNEAQ come from the germline V gene (reference sequence). CDR3 length equals 16 residues. Combining the CDR3 with reference TRBV7-9 and TRBJ2-5 gives the whole variable domain DTGVSQNPRHKITKRGQNVTFRCDPISEHNRLYWYRQTLGQGPEFLTYFQNEAQLEKSRLLSDRFSAERPKGSFSTLEIQRTEQGDSAMYLCASSLGVTELQETQYFGPGTRLLVL.

This clonotype appeared many times. CDR3 nucleotides: TGTGCCAGCAGTCCCGGGACAGGGGGATCACCCCTCCACTTT. It codes for CASSPGTGGSPLHF. V and J are TRBV12-3 or TRBV12-4 and TRBJ1-6; 11 bases fit TRBD1. The CDR3 is made up of 14 amino acids. J was trimmed by 10 bases and V by 5 bases; bases with no gene match: 4.

This clonotype has more than one count but fewer than ten. The chain joins TRBV4-3 to TRBJ1-5; D is perhaps TRBD1 (5 bases). Germline CDR1 reads LGHNA; CDR2 reads YSLEER. The CDR3 runs to 14 residues. V lost 0 bases and J lost 7, with 10 bases in between. Here the CDR3 DNA reads TGCGCCAGCAGCCAAGATAGCAGGGTACAGCCCCAGCATTTT. It yields the protein CASSQDSRVQPQHF.

This clonotype was recorded many times. Written as DNA, the CDR3 is TGTGCCAGCAGTGAAGTCCCCCAGGCAGAGACCCAGTACTTC. Translated, it gives CASSEVPQAETQYF. The genes are TRBV2 and TRBJ2-5; D unresolved. Trimming pared 1 base from V and 4 bases from J, leaving 10 bases between. The CDR3 loop spans 14 amino acids. Germline CDR1 and CDR2: SNHLY and FYNNEI.

The sample holds a few counts of this clonotype. This chain joins TRBV20-1 and TRBJ2-3; D gene uncertain. The CDR3 extends over 11 amino acids. Germline values: CDR1 DFQATT, CDR2 SNEGSKA (reference sequence). Between the trimmed V and J ends, which lost 6 bases and 4 bases, there was a span of 8 bases. CDR3 in DNA: TGCAGTGCCCAAGTGGCAGATACGCAGTATTTT. Its translation: CSAQVADTQYF.

The chain has TRBV20-1 and TRBJ1-2; TRBD1 is a possible D gene (6 bases). V lost 6 bases and J 4 bases, leaving 12 bases between the germline ends. The germline V gene encodes CDR1 DFQATT and CDR2 SNEGSKA (reference sequence). CDR3 length equals 12 residues. CDR3 region: CSAVTGFYGYTF. CDR3 nucleotides: TGCAGTGCAGTAACAGGGTTCTATGGCTACACCTTC.